A selection of T cell receptor beta chains follows, all from one sample in a study of cytomegalovirus exposure and HLA in healthy donors. The assay was immunoSEQ multiplex PCR, and TCRdb's table has in-frame clones only and misses some. The data show some 140,000 clones, 65% to 80% seen once. Sequenced material: PBMCs. The receptors derive from a human donor in good health. Both conserved end residues are part of each CDR3. D genes are given only for firm matches. Clone size appears in some rows only: once, few, many, or a class for an expanded clone.

V	D	size	J	DNA	CDR3
TRBV2	TRBD2	-	TRBJ2-1	TGTGCCAGCAGTCGACTAGCGGGAACGTACAATGAGCAGTTCTTC	CASSRLAGTYNEQFF
TRBV2	TRBD2	-	TRBJ2-6	TGTGCCAGCAGCCCTAGACTAGCGGGTACCTCTGGGGCCAACGTCCTGACTTTC	CASSPRLAGTSGANVLTF
TRBV7-3	TRBD2	-	TRBJ2-5	TGTGCCAGCAGCTCTAGCGGGAGGGCCCTCGAGACCCAGTACTTC	CASSSSGRALETQYF
TRBV7-6	TRBD2	-	TRBJ2-7	TGTGCCAGCAGCTTACAGGCGGGAGTTAACCACGAGCGGTACTTC	CASSLQAGVNHERYF
TRBV10-3	TRBD1	-	TRBJ2-7	TGTGCCATCAGTGACTCTCTAGGGGGCGCCGGAGGCCAGTACTTC	CAISDSLGGAGGQYF
TRBV18	-	-	TRBJ2-7	TGTGCCAGCTGCCCGGACAGCCCCTACGAGCAGTACTTC	CASCPDSPYEQYF
TRBV7-9	-	-	TRBJ1-4	TGTGCCAGCAGCGGATCCAGGGGCAATGAAAAACTGTTTTTT	CASSGSRGNEKLFF
TRBV6-1	TRBD2	once	TRBJ2-7	TGTGCCAGCAGTGAGGGACTAGCGGGAGCCTACGAGCAGTACTTC	CASSEGLAGAYEQYF
TRBV7-8	TRBD1	-	TRBJ2-7	TGTGCCAGCAGCTTCCCGGGACAGGGAGTCTACGAGCAGTACTTC	CASSFPGQGVYEQYF
TRBV27	-	-	TRBJ2-3	TGTGCCAGCAGTTTAGAGACTAGCACAGATACGCAGTATTTT	CASSLETSTDTQYF
TRBV6-5	TRBD1	once	TRBJ2-1	TGTGCCAGCAGCCCCGGGACAGGGGGGTACAATGAGCAGTTCTTC	CASSPGTGGYNEQFF
TRBV28	TRBD1	-	TRBJ2-5	TGTGCCAGCAGTTCCCCGGGACAGGGGGGCGAGACCCAGTACTTC	CASSSPGQGGETQYF
TRBV6-5	TRBD2	-	TRBJ2-2	TGTGCCAGCAGACGGCCGGCCGGGGGGGCCGGGGAGCTGTTTTTT	CASRRPAGGAGELFF
TRBV4-1	TRBD1	-	TRBJ2-7	TGCGCCAGCAGCCAGGGCAGGGGGCTCTACGAGCAGTACTTC	CASSQGRGLYEQYF
TRBV15	TRBD2	once	TRBJ2-1	TGTGCCACCAGCAGACCCGGGACTAGGGACAATGAGCAGTTCTTC	CATSRPGTRDNEQFF
TRBV12-1	-	few	TRBJ1-5	TGTGCCAGCAGCCGCCGACAGGGCGAACAGCCCCAGCATTTT	CASSRRQGEQPQHF
TRBV5-1	-	-	TRBJ2-4	TGCGCCAGCAGCTTGAGGCGGATTGGAGAGATGGTCGGAAACATTCAGTACTTC	CASSLRRIGEMVGNIQYF
TRBV9	TRBD2	few	TRBJ2-1	TGTGCCAGCAGCGTAGAGGGGTGGAGCGGGAACAATGAGCAGTTCTTC	CASSVEGWSGNNEQFF
TRBV9	TRBD2	-	TRBJ2-1	TGTGCCAGCAGCGTCGATCCGGTGGGACTAGCGGGAGCATTGGATGAGCAGTTCTTC	CASSVDPVGLAGALDEQFF
TRBV28	TRBD1	once	TRBJ1-2	TGTGCCAGCAGTTTAGGACAGGGGGCCTATGGCTACACCTTC	CASSLGQGAYGYTF
TRBV18	TRBD1	-	TRBJ1-5	TGTGCCAGCTCACCGGGACAGGGGGCGGATCAGCCCCAGCATTTT	CASSPGQGADQPQHF
TRBV7-2	TRBD2	-	TRBJ2-7	TGTGCCAGCAGCCCCCCCGGGGAGGGATCCTACGAGCAGTACTTC	CASSPPGEGSYEQYF
TRBV18	TRBD2	few	TRBJ2-7	TGTGCCAGCTCCCCTGGACTAGCGGGAGTGGGCGAGCAGTACTTC	CASSPGLAGVGEQYF
TRBV7-9	-	-	TRBJ2-1	TGTGCCAGCAGCCGGAGGGGTCAGAATGAGCAGTTCTTC	CASSRRGQNEQFF
TRBV29-1	-	-	TRBJ1-3	TGCAGCTTGCGGCCCCACAGGGCTGGAAACACCATATATTTT	CSLRPHRAGNTIYF
TRBV28	TRBD1	-	TRBJ2-7	TGTGCCAGCAGTCCTCGCCCGGGACAGGGTGTTTCGTGGGGTTACGAGCAGTACTTC	CASSPRPGQGVSWGYEQYF
TRBV7-2	TRBD1	-	TRBJ1-5	TGTGCCAGCAGCCCCGGGACAGGGGGGAATCAGCCCCAGCATTTT	CASSPGTGGNQPQHF
TRBV2	-	-	TRBJ2-2	TGTGCCAGCATTGGGCAGTTGGTCACCGGGGAGCTGTTTTTT	CASIGQLVTGELFF
TRBV9	TRBD2	-	TRBJ2-1	TGTGCCAGCAGCCCCCAAGGACCGAGGGAGGGTAATGAGCAGTTCTTC	CASSPQGPREGNEQFF
TRBV29-1	TRBD1	once	TRBJ1-4	TGCAGCGCCTCAACAGGGGCGGGAGAAAAACTGTTTTTT	CSASTGAGEKLFF
TRBV25-1	TRBD1	few	TRBJ2-1	TGTGCCAGCAGTCCTCGGACAGGGGGAGGAAATGAGCAGTTCTTC	CASSPRTGGGNEQFF
TRBV19	TRBD1	-	TRBJ2-7	TGTGCCAGTAGTGACAGGGCTACCTACGAGCAGTACTTC	CASSDRATYEQYF
TRBV7-2	TRBD2	-	TRBJ2-7	TGTGCCAGCAGCAGTGGGTCGGGAGGAGGATGGCAGTACTTC	CASSSGSGGGWQYF
TRBV19	TRBD1	-	TRBJ2-7	TGTGCCAGTAGTATTCTGGGACAGGAGGCCTACGAGCAGTACTTC	CASSILGQEAYEQYF
TRBV7-9	-	-	TRBJ1-5	TGTGCCAGCAGCTTTAACGGGCCCCAGCATTTT	CASSFNGPQHF
TRBV6-1	TRBD1	-	TRBJ1-5	TGTGCCAGCAGTGAGATCACAGGGGGCAATCAGCCCCAGCATTTT	CASSEITGGNQPQHF
TRBV4-1	TRBD2	-	TRBJ2-1	TGCGCCAGCAGCCAAAGGACTAGCGGTTCCTACAATGAGCAGTTCTTC	CASSQRTSGSYNEQFF
TRBV9	-	-	TRBJ1-2	TGTGCCAGCAGCGACGGGACGCCGGCTGCGGGACCTGATGGCTACACCTTC	CASSDGTPAAGPDGYTF
TRBV6-5	TRBD1	-	TRBJ2-1	TGTGCCAGCGGGACAGGGAATCTCTATGAGCAGTTCTTC	CASGTGNLYEQFF
TRBV2	-	-	TRBJ1-2	TGTGCCAACGACAGCCCTAAGGGCTACACCTTC	CANDSPKGYTF
TRBV7-2	TRBD2	-	TRBJ2-1	TGTGCCAGCAGCCGGACTAGCGGGAGTTACAATGAGCAGTTCTTC	CASSRTSGSYNEQFF
TRBV10-3	-	-	TRBJ2-5	TGTGCCATCAGTCAGTCGCGGGGCCAGAGGGAGACCCAGTACTTC	CAISQSRGQRETQYF
TRBV2	TRBD1	-	TRBJ2-7	TGTGCCAGCAGTGAGGCCGGGACAGGGGCGAGTGCGCAGTACTTC	CASSEAGTGASAQYF
TRBV5-4	TRBD1	-	TRBJ2-1	TGTGCCAGCAGCTTTGACAGGGGCGAGTACAATGAGCAGTTCTTC	CASSFDRGEYNEQFF
TRBV9	TRBD2	-	TRBJ2-1	TGTGCCAGCAGCGAGACTAGCGGGAGGTACAATGAGCAGTTCTTC	CASSETSGRYNEQFF